The present entry profiles one T cell receptor beta chain with its context. The antigen it recognizes is unknown. No base qualities exist here, and no much larger clone lies one base off it. Collaborating institutions collected whole blood in K2EDTA tubes following their own protocols. Collaborator samples were shipped for TCRbeta analysis as frozen whole blood, isolated PBMCs, or DNA extracted from either sample type. The sample is drawn from a study of blood T cell repertoires in COVID-19 (dated by TCRdb to 2020 to 2021). A note on the overall study: Samples covering the acute and convalescent phases of COVID-19 were provided by collaborators in the United States, Italy and Spain. The repertoires were released in a freely available public database intended as a resource for research on the immune response to SARS-CoV-2. The samples were drawn from the first 160 participants of the ongoing ImmuneRACE study and from 1,254 subjects provided by 6 global collaborators. The dataset comprised deeply sampled blood TCRbeta repertoires from subjects exposed to, actively infected with, or recovered from COVID-19. A de-identified subject ID, COVID-19 status, age in years and sex were almost always included in the sample metadata. Where available, HLA class I and class II types were obtained from metadata supplied by the sample provider rather than from assay-based typing. The prospective study material was composed of cDNA or gDNA derived from T cells, B-cell-depleted T cells, or PBMCs. Overall study results and their limits: How much clinical and demographic metadata was included differed by source and by participant, and the metadata was provided uncurated.

TCRbeta CDR3 regions were amplified from genomic DNA using the immunoSEQ Assay, a bias-controlled multiplex PCR. In the source study's methods: The number of nucleated cells in each sample was estimated from the amplification of reference gene primers within the assay. Sequence reads were collapsed and filtered to measure the absolute abundance of every unique TCRbeta CDR3 rearrangement. Productive Simpson clonality was computed per sample as the square root of Simpson's diversity index over productive rearrangements. TCRdb took this table from immuneACCESS and kept in-frame rearrangements with V and J called. Such tables lack part of the clones; where checked against another copy, unresolved V genes explain under half of the gap, and the rest is unexplained. V and J calls and clone size are copied from that table; D and trimming were computed from the DNA. Present in this sample are 150,000 to 200,000 clones, about 87% of which were seen just once. Of the sample, under 30% is held by the ten largest clones.

The CDR3 sequence holds 15 residues, the cysteine and phenylalanine included. Just CDR3 DNA is preserved here, 45 bases in frame from base 1. V loses 4 bases, J loses 0 bases, and the germline ends lie 10 bases apart. CDR1 is given as SGHRS and CDR2 as YFSETQ, both from the germline V gene. Material: peripheral blood. The TCR was taken from a man aged 55 to 69 with acute or convalescent COVID-19. This receptor chain uses TRBV5-1 and TRBJ1-4, with the D gene not clear enough to name. The CDR3 protein is CASSRERATNEKLFF. The DNA is TGCGCCAGCAGCAGGGAGCGAGCAACTAATGAAAAACTGTTTTTT.